This TCR beta chain was sequenced in a study of blood T cells in healthy people across ages. Findings of the study overall: It was the long-lived donors that had more naive CD4+ cells and higher diversity than aged donors.

Every participating donor contributed about 10 milliliters of peripheral blood through a draw. Isolated per sample were at least 6 million PBMCs. Alongside a J-beta primer mix, a sample-barcoded 5' primer served in a second PCR lasting about 7 to 12 cycles. TCRdb used MiXCR to reprocess the 5' RACE reads, holding one entry per CDR3 protein. Among approximately 1,000,000 distinct CDR3 sequences listed, around two fifths were seen once. Trimming removed 5 bases at V and 0 bases at J, with 13 bases between. Germline CDR1 reads SGHAT; CDR2 reads FQNNGV. The CDR3 length is 15 residues. In its sample, this clonotype was seen a few times. Its antigen is not identified.

The sample taken for sequencing was blood. V and J are TRBV11-2 and TRBJ1-2, with D possibly being TRBD1 (6 bases). The sequence was collected from a man younger than 35 in good health. Here the CDR3 DNA reads TGTGCCAGCAGCACCATACGGACAGCTAACTATGGCTACACCTTC. Translation: CASSTIRTANYGYTF.